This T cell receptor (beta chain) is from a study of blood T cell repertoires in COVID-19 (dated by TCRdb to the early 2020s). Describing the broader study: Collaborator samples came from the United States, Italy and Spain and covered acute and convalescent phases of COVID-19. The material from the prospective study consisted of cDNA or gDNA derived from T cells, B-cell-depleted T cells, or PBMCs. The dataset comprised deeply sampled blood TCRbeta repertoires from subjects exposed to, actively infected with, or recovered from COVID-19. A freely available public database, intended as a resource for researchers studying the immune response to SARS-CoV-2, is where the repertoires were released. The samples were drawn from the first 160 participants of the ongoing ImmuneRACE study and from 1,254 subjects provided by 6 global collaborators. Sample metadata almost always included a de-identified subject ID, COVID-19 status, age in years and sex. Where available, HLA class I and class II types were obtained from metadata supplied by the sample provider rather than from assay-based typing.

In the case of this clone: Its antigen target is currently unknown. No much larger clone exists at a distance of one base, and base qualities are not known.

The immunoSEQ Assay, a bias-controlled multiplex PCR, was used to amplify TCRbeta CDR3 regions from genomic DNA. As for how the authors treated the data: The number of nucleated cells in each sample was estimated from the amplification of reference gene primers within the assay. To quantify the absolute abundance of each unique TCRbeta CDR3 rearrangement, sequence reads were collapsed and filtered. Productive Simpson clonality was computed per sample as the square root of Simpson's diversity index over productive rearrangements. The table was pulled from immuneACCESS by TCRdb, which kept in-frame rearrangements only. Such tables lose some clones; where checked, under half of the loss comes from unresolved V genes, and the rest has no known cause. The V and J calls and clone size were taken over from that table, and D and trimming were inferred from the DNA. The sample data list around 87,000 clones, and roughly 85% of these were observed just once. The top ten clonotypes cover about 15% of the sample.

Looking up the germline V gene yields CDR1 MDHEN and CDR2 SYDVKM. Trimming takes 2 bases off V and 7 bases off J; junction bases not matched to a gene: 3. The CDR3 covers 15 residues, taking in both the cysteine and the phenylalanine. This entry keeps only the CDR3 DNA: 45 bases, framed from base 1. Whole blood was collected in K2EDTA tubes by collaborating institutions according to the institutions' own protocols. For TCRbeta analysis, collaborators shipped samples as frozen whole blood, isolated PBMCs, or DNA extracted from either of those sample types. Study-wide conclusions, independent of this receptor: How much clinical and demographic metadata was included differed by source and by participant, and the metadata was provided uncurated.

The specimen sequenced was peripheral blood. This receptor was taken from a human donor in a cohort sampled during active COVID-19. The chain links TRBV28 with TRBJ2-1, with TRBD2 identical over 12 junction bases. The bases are TGTGCCAGCAGTTTAAATGGACTAGCGGGGAATGAGCAGTTCTTC. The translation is CASSLNGLAGNEQFF.